The 10 T cell receptor beta chains given below trace back to one sample, sequenced in a study of T cell responses to AZD1222 COVID-19 vaccine. Sequencing was performed with immunoSEQ multiplex PCR; in TCRdb, only in-frame clones are kept and a portion is missing. The data contain approximately 190,000 clones, around 93% of them seen just once; the ten biggest clones take up approximately 1%. The material was peripheral blood, obtained 28 days after the second AZD1222 dose. These TCRs come from an adult who received the AZD1222 COVID-19 vaccine.

The rearrangement joins TRBV14 to TRBJ1-1; a possible D gene is TRBD1 (6 bases). The CDR3 extends over 11 amino acids. Germline CDR1 and CDR2: SGHDN and FVKESK. Trimming removed 5 bases from V and 8 bases from J, with 9 bases in between. CDR3 sequence reads: CASSVGQEAFF. Written as DNA, the CDR3 is TGTGCCAGCAGCGTCGGACAGGAAGCTTTCTTT. The full variable domain, in which reference TRBV14 and TRBJ1-1 provide the parts outside the CDR3, is EAGVTQFPSHSVIEKGQTVTLRCDPISGHDNLYWYRRVMGKEIKFLLHFVKESKQDESGMPNNRFLAERTGGTYSTLKVQPAELEDSGVYFCASSVGQEAFFGQGTRLTVV.

This clone has a handful of counts. CDR3 protein: CASSLFSGGNEKLFF. For the CDR3, the DNA is TGTGCCAGCAGTTTATTCTCAGGGGGAAATGAAAAACTGTTTTTT. The V call is TRBV28, the J call TRBJ1-4; TRBD1 matches at 7 bases. In germline, CDR1 is MDHEN, CDR2 SYDVKM. CDR3 length equals 15 residues. The ends lost 1 base at V and 5 bases at J; junction bases unmatched: 4.

V and J are TRBV30 and TRBJ1-5, with D possibly TRBD1 on 5 matching bases. Trimming removed 2 bases at V and 7 bases at J, with 12 bases between. Germline V lookup: CDR1 GTSNPN, CDR2 SVGIG (reference sequence). CDR3 length equals 13 residues. This CDR3 reads CAWSQSRDQPQHF. DNA for the CDR3: TGTGCCTGGAGTCAGTCCAGGGACCAGCCCCAGCATTTT.

The gene calls are TRBV6-5 and TRBJ1-1, with D unclear. The germline gives CDR1 MNHEY, CDR2 SVGAGI. V shed 7 bases and J shed 0 bases, with 12 bases lying between them. The CDR3 extends over 14 amino acids. The CDR3 coding sequence is TGTGCCAGCACCGGGGTTCGGGTGAACACTGAAGCTTTCTTT. It yields the protein CASTGVRVNTEAFF.

The J gene is TRBJ1-1, the V gene TRBV7-9; TRBD1 is a possible D gene (5 bases). V lost 2 bases and J 0 bases, leaving 10 bases between the germline ends. The CDR3 has 15 residues. Germline-derived CDR1 and CDR2 are SEHNR and FQNEAQ (reference sequence). This chain's CDR3 is CASSLPGTMNTEAFF. For the CDR3, the DNA is TGTGCCAGCAGCTTACCAGGGACTATGAACACTGAAGCTTTCTTT.

This rearrangement joins TRBV6-5 to TRBJ1-1; the D gene is possibly TRBD1 (5 bases). Trimming shortened V by 7 bases and J by 11 bases, and 14 bases separated the two germline ends. CDR1 and CDR2 (germline): MNHEY, SVGAGI. This CDR3 has 11 residues. The CDR3 spells CASKDRGRAFF. The CDR3 DNA is TGTGCCAGCAAAGATCGGGGGAGGGCTTTCTTT.

This chain uses TRBV12-3 or TRBV12-4 with TRBJ1-4, with D tentatively TRBD1 (5 bases). The CDR3 runs to 13 residues. V gave up 8 bases and J gave up 5 bases, with 12 bases separating them. CDR3: CASQGRWNEKLFF. CDR3 coding DNA: TGTGCCAGCCAGGGACGCTGGAATGAAAAACTGTTTTTT.

The chain links TRBV2 to TRBJ2-7; D is undetermined. The V and J ends lost 6 bases and 2 bases respectively, with 8 bases between them. Germline V gene data show CDR1 as SNHLY and CDR2 as FYNNEI. CDR3 size: 12 residues. This CDR3 reads CASRYNPYEQYF. CDR3 DNA: TGTGCCAGCAGGTATAACCCCTACGAGCAGTACTTC. Full variable domain (remainder filled in from reference TRBV2 and TRBJ2-7): EPEVTQTPSHQVTQMGQEVILRCVPISNHLYFYWYRQILGQKVEFLVSFYNNEISEKSEIFDDQFSVERPDGSNFTLKIRSTKLEDSAMYFCASRYNPYEQYFGPGTRLTVT.

This clone occurred once. The gene calls are TRBV28 and TRBJ2-4; TRBD2 is a possible D gene (5 bases). Trimming took 2 bases from V and 9 from J, leaving 11 bases between them. Germline CDR1 MDHEN, CDR2 SYDVKM. The CDR3 is made up of 13 amino acids. The CDR3 DNA reads as TGTGCCAGCAGTTTAACTAGAACCGGCATTCAGTACTTC. Translated, it gives CASSLTRTGIQYF.

J is TRBJ2-1 and V is TRBV5-1; TRBD1 agrees at 12 bases. CDR1 and CDR2 from the germline V gene are SGHRS and YFSETQ. The CDR3 length is 14 residues. V lost 4 bases, J lost 10 bases, and 6 bases stayed unmatched. CDR3 sequence: CASSPGQGAMEQFF. CDR3 coding DNA: TGCGCCAGCAGCCCGGGACAGGGGGCAATGGAGCAGTTCTTC.